The entry that follows covers one T cell receptor (beta chain) sequence. This sample stems from a study of blood T cell repertoires in COVID-19. Study information: Samples came from the United States, Italy and Spain, spanning acute and convalescent COVID-19. PBMCs, B-cell-depleted T cells, or T cells provided the cDNA or gDNA that made up the material.

Authors' methods: Scientists estimated how many nucleated cells there were by amplifying reference gene primers. Libraries were prepared by immunoSEQ multiplex PCR; TCRdb keeps only in-frame clonotypes and omits some of them. The V and J calls and clone size are taken from that table; D and trimming were inferred from the DNA. The sample records some 97,000 clones, approximately 90% being singletons. This sequence originates from a man aged 45-65 years with active COVID-19. The sample comprised peripheral blood.

CDR3: CASSQVPGQGVYEQYF. DNA for the CDR3: TGTGCCAGCAGCCAAGTTCCGGGACAGGGAGTATACGAGCAGTACTTC. V and J are TRBV3-1 (or the pseudogene TRBV3-2) and TRBJ2-7; 9 positions agree with TRBD1. Germline CDR1 and CDR2: LGHDT and YNNKEL (reference sequence). The length of the CDR3 is 16 residues. J lost 4 bases, V lost 1 base, and 8 bases had no gene match.